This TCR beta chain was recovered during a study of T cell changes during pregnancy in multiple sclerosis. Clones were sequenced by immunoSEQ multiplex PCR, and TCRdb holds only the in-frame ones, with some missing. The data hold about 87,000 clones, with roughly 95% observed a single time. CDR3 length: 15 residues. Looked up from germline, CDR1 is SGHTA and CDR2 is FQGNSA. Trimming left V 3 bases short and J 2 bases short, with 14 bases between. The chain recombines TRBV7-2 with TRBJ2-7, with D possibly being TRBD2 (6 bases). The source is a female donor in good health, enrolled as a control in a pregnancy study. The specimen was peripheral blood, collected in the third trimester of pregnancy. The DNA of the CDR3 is TGTGCCAGCAGCTTCCGCGGGGAAGGGACCTACGAGCAGTACTTC. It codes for CASSFRGEGTYEQYF. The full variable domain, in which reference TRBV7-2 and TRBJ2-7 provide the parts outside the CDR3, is GAGVSQSPSNKVTEKGKDVELRCDPISGHTALYWYRQSLGQGLEFLIYFQGNSAPDKSGLPSDRFSAERTGGSVSTLTIQRTQQEDSAVYLCASSFRGEGTYEQYFGPGTRLTVT.